The T cell receptor (beta chain) under discussion was sequenced for a study of cytomegalovirus exposure and HLA in healthy donors. Whole-study findings and limits: Later on, a genetic analysis was performed. It linked a missense variant in DCLRE1C with V- and J-gene trimming of TCR beta. Indistinguishability led to the exclusion of some V segments, TRBV6-2 and TRBV6-3 included. TCR beta chains numbering approximately 150 were designated cytomegalovirus-associated.

For this clone: Its antigen is not identified.

PCR amplification relied on 60 Vbeta primers (plus 13 Jbeta primers). Clones were sequenced by immunoSEQ multiplex PCR, and TCRdb holds only the in-frame ones, with some missing. In the table there are around 190,000 clones, about 80% of which are singletons. CDR1 and CDR2 from the germline V gene are SGHNT and YYREEE (reference sequence). This CDR3 contains 15 residues. Sequenced sample: PBMCs. The rearrangement links TRBV5-4 to TRBJ2-5; the match to TRBD1 covers 9 bases. The better agreement between TRBJ2-7 and the DNA end casts doubt on the J call. The sequence came from a woman aged 25 to 39 in good health and CMV-seronegative. The CDR3 DNA reads as TGTGCCAGCAGCTTGGTCGGGACAGGGTCCTACGAGCAGTACTTC. It specifies CASSLVGTGSYEQYF.